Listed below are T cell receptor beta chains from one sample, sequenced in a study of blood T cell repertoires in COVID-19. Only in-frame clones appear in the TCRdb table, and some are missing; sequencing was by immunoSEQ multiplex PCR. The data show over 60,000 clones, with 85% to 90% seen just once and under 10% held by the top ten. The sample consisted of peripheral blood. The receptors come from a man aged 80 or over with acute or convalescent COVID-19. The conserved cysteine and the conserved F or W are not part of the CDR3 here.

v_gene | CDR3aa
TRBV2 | ASTTDREGYGYT
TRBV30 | AWSVRGTYGYT
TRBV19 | ASSINRDWNTEAF
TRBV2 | ASSEALGTGEEKLF
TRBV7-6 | ASSRQGAQYNEQF
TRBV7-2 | ASSRFSYNSPLH
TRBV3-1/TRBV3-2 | ASSRGGGIYEQY
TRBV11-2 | ASSTQGPGSGNTIY
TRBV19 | ASSIIGRGLFGYT
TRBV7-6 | ASSLAAGQGGEKLF
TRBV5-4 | ASSLDRGTEQY
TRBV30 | AWSEGSFSGNTIY
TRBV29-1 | SVDLGTDEQF
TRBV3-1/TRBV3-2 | ASSLSGGGYNEQF
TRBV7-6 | ASSSPEGDQETQY
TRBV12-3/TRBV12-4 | ASTLGGEETQY
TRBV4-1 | ASSHSGTSRGYGEETQY
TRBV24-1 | ATSVPGGRYTEAF
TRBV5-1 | ASSSEIAGESTEAF
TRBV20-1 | SARGGNIQY
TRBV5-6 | ASSPQFTGNTIY
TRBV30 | AWTQRGYYGYT
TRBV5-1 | ASSPLWGHNEQF
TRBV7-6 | ASTSGQQETQY
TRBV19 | ASSEQGGNQPQH
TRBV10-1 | ASSAGQGISGYT
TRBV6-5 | ASRNRGRTNGYT
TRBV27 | ASSLSLRRSYNSPLH
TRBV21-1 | ASLGLQGRNTEAF
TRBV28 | ASARPASSGNTIY
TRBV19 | ASSSQRPGYSPLH
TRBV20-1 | SARDRVEQY
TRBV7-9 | ASSLGTSTDTQY
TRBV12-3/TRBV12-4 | ASSSGDYGYT
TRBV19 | ASSFHTPSTNEKLF
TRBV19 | ASSIGGTAATLYNEQF
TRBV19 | ASGPGRDGYT